The rows below give T cell receptor beta chains drawn from one sample of a study of glioma-infiltrating T cells after dendritic cell vaccination. Libraries were prepared by immunoSEQ multiplex PCR; TCRdb keeps only in-frame clonotypes and omits some of them. The sample has some 99,000 clones, roughly 80% seen once; the top ten hold about 5.7%. The sequenced sample was blood, obtained after dendritic cell vaccination. These TCRs come from a human donor with glioblastoma. CDR3s include the opening cysteine and the closing phenylalanine or tryptophan. The D gene is left open where the match is weak. Not all rows give a size; the values are once, few, many and, for expanded clones, a class.

j_call,clone_size,d_call,v_call,cdr3_aa,cdr3_nt
TRBJ1-2,few,NA,TRBV15,CATSSLLGGFYGYTF,TGTGCCACCAGCAGCCTCCTAGGGGGTTTCTATGGCTACACCTTC
TRBJ1-4,NA,NA,TRBV7-9,CASTVYSGLLNEKLFF,TGTGCCAGCACCGTTTACTCGGGACTGCTTAATGAAAAACTGTTTTTT
TRBJ1-2,once,NA,TRBV29-1,CSVTQDLQVGYTF,TGCAGCGTAACACAGGATCTTCAGGTTGGCTACACCTTC
TRBJ2-3,NA,TRBD2,TRBV5-1,CASSQGLAGGTDTQYF,TGCGCCAGCAGCCAGGGACTAGCGGGGGGCACAGATACGCAGTATTTT
TRBJ1-2,NA,NA,TRBV5-1,CASSSAQGPNYGYTF,TGCGCCAGCAGCTCGGCTCAGGGCCCTAACTATGGCTACACCTTC
TRBJ1-1,NA,NA,TRBV7-9,CASSLAGYSTEAFF,TGTGCCAGCAGCTTAGCTGGGTACAGCACTGAAGCTTTCTTT
TRBJ1-5,NA,NA,TRBV5-1,CASSLDKGDQPQHF,TGCGCCAGCAGCTTGGACAAGGGGGATCAGCCCCAGCATTTT
TRBJ1-1,NA,NA,TRBV9,CASSYSPDETEAFF,TGTGCCAGCAGTTACAGCCCCGATGAGACTGAAGCTTTCTTT
TRBJ2-7,few,NA,TRBV28,CASQGSYEQYF,TGTGCCAGTCAGGGGTCATACGAGCAGTACTTC
TRBJ2-5,NA,TRBD2,TRBV7-9,CASSPPGLAGVETQYF,TGTGCCAGCAGCCCCCCGGGACTAGCGGGAGTAGAGACCCAGTACTTC
TRBJ2-1,NA,NA,TRBV15,CATSRRAVVDEQFF,TGTGCCACCAGCAGGAGAGCGGTCGTTGATGAGCAGTTCTTC
TRBJ2-1,NA,NA,TRBV4-1,CASSPLRLENEQFF,TGCGCCAGCAGCCCCCTAAGACTCGAAAATGAGCAGTTCTTC
TRBJ1-5,NA,NA,TRBV28,CASSPGVNQPQHF,TGTGCCAGCAGTCCCGGGGTTAATCAGCCCCAGCATTTT
TRBJ2-1,NA,TRBD2,TRBV30,CAWASGPSRNEQFF,TGTGCCTGGGCTAGCGGCCCCTCGAGGAATGAGCAGTTCTTC
TRBJ2-7,NA,TRBD1,TRBV2,CASRDRATYEQYF,TGTGCCAGCAGAGACAGGGCCACCTACGAGCAGTACTTC